A single sample gave rise to the 5 T cell receptor beta chains below, sequenced in a study of CD8+ T cells in alopecia areata. RNA was extracted and reverse transcribed into cDNA as the sequencing template. The assay was immunoSEQ multiplex PCR, and TCRdb's table has in-frame clones only and misses some. The sample records around 190,000 clones, about 61% being singletons. Sequenced material: CD8+ T cells sorted from blood. The source is a human donor in good health.

This clone was detected only a few times. Written as DNA, the CDR3 is TGTGCCAGCAGCTTCCCGACAAGCCGGGAGACCCAGTACTTC. Its protein is CASSFPTSRETQYF. The J gene is TRBJ2-5, the V gene TRBV7-8; D remains ambiguous. Trimming cost V 3 bases and J 5 bases, with 13 bases left between them. Germline loops: CDR1 SGHVS, CDR2 FQNEAQ. The CDR3 spans 14 residues.

In this sample, this clone turned up a few times. This chain connects TRBV7-8 to TRBJ2-3; D unresolved. Germline assignment: CDR1 SGHVS and CDR2 FQNEAQ. With 7 bases removed from V and 2 bases from J, the gap between germline ends came to 7 bases. The CDR3 is 12 amino acids. The CDR3, as DNA: TGTGCCAGCAAGGATACCACAGATACGCAGTATTTT. This gives the protein CASKDTTDTQYF.

V and J are TRBV30 and TRBJ1-1; D not certain. The germline gives CDR1 GTSNPN, CDR2 SVGIG (reference sequence). The CDR3 is 14 amino acids. Deletions cut 8 bases from V and 5 bases from J, with 21 bases between. This CDR3 reads CALVGPEGWTEAFF. The CDR3 DNA reads as TGTGCCCTGGTTGGGCCGGAGGGTTGGACTGAAGCTTTCTTT.

J is TRBJ2-2 and V is TRBV7-9, with no clear D. The CDR3 covers 15 residues. V gave up 3 bases and J gave up 3 bases, with 11 bases separating them. In germline, CDR1 is SEHNR, CDR2 FQNEAQ (reference sequence). The CDR3 region is CASSFLRAYTGELFF. CDR3 nucleotide sequence: TGTGCCAGCAGCTTTCTAAGGGCTTACACCGGGGAGCTGTTTTTT.

V gene TRBV5-4 combines with J gene TRBJ2-5; 8 bases align to TRBD1. CDR1 is SGHNT, CDR2 YYREEE, per germline (reference sequence). Trimming took 4 bases from V and 4 from J; bases not matched to a gene: 6. CDR3 length: 14 amino acids. In DNA, the CDR3 is TGTGCCAGCAGCGTAATCACAGGGGGAGAGACCCAGTACTTC. It codes for CASSVITGGETQYF.